This TCR beta chain was profiled in a study of CD8+CD57+ T cells in acquired aplastic anemia. Study at large: The average for DNA from sorted CD4+ and CD8+ cells was 3.2 ug. General study points: Twenty-nine CD8+ CDR3 sequences were shared between patients and controls.

V was pared by 4 bases and J by 6 bases, with 8 bases of the junction left unmatched. The germline V gene has CDR1 LNHDA and CDR2 SQIVND (reference sequence). CDR3 length: 15 amino acids. About this clonotype: Its specificity is unknown.

The template used for profiling TCR beta VDJ and CDR3 was genomic DNA. TCRdb redid the calling of the reads with MiXCR, one entry per CDR3 protein. The sample has about 48,000 distinct CDR3 sequences; approximately 72% are singletons. This clonotype was obtained from a human donor in good health, serving as a control. V is TRBV19 and J is TRBJ1-2; the match to TRBD1 covers 10 bases. The sample taken for sequencing was sorted CD4+, CD8+, or CD8+CD57+ T cells (not recorded which) from PBMCs. In DNA, the CDR3 is TGTGCCAGTAGTAGCGGGACAGGGGATCGCGATGGCTACACCTTC. This gives the protein CASSSGTGDRDGYTF.